These 3 T cell receptor beta chains came from one sample sequenced in a study of T-cell reconstitution after alpha-beta-depleted transplantation in children. This sample's TCRbeta library carried unique molecular identifier barcodes. TCRdb used MiXCR to reprocess the PCR reads, holding one entry per CDR3 protein. This sample has roughly 570,000 distinct CDR3 sequences, with 25% to 30% found just once. Sequences were derived from PBMCs, sampled before TCRalphabeta/CD19-depleted stem cell transplant. The source of these receptors is a boy younger than two with Wiskott-Aldrich syndrome, due to receive a stem cell transplant.

J is TRBJ2-7 and V is TRBV10-3; TRBD1 matches at 10 bases. The CDR3 totals 14 residues. Trimming at V came to 10 bases and at J to 4 bases, leaving 10 bases not matched to a gene. CDR1 is ENHRY and CDR2 is SYGVKD in the germline V gene. CDR3 sequence reads: CATGEGQGLYEQYF. The CDR3 DNA follows: TGTGCCACCGGAGAGGGACAGGGGCTGTACGAGCAGTACTTC.

This clonotype was detected only a few times. DNA of the CDR3: TGTGCCAGCAGCTCTGGGACAGGGTTCCCTCAGCCCCAGCATTTT. Protein product: CASSSGTGFPQPQHF. This chain links TRBV5-8 with TRBJ1-5; 9 nucleotides agree with TRBD1. The J segment lost 6 bases and the V segment lost 3 bases, leaving 7 bases of the junction unmatched. The CDR3 consists of 15 residues. Germline V gives CDR1 SGHTS, CDR2 YDEGEE.

V gene TRBV7-2 combines with J gene TRBJ1-5; the match to TRBD1 covers 11 bases. This CDR3 spans 15 amino acids. Trimming at V came to 3 bases and at J to 7 bases, leaving 5 bases not matched to a gene. Germline V lookup: CDR1 SGHTA, CDR2 FQGNSA. The CDR3 reads CASSLSGTGGQPQHF. CDR3 DNA sequence: TGTGCCAGCAGCTTGTCCGGGACAGGGGGGCAGCCCCAGCATTTT.